Below, one TCR beta chain is given with its context. This CDR3 region has 14 residues. From germline, CDR1 is MGHRA and CDR2 YSYEKL. 5'RACE template switching built TCR beta cDNA with unique molecular identifiers. TCRdb reprocessed the 5' RACE reads and stores each CDR3 protein as one record, lacking DNA. This sample's clone table lists some 440,000 distinct CDR3 sequences. The data are from a study of T cells expressing NK-cell markers. V is TRBV4-1 and J is TRBJ1-2; TCRdb reports TRBD1, a call that lacks DNA to check it against. The source material was blood T cells: a sorted CD56 or NKG2C T cell subset, CD4+ or CD8+ T cells, or bulk PBMC T cells (not recorded which). The TCR comes from a woman between 45 and 65 years old in good health. The CDR3 here is CASSQRQGLGGYTF.